Below, one T cell receptor (beta chain) is given with its context. Its matching antigen is unknown. These data come from a study of shared clonotypes between healthy human individuals. When replicate PCRs were run on sorted subsets, they used 200 to 250 ng DNA, tens of thousands of T cell genomes. TCRdb's table, derived via immunoSEQ multiplex PCR, lists solely in-frame clones and lacks some. The sample consists of about 2.4 million clones, 85% to 95% of them appearing once. The germline V gene encodes CDR1 MNHEY and CDR2 SVGAGI. The V and J ends lost 6 bases and 6 bases, in that order; junction bases with no gene match: 3. The CDR3 extends over 14 amino acids. Points from the study as a whole: Expectations were that clonotype sharing among donors would be affected by sequencing depth. Clonotypes which were not shared had lower generation probabilities than clonotypes that all four donors shared.

The specimen sequenced was naive CD4+ T cells sorted from blood. The subset was: CD45RA+ positively selected. The V gene is TRBV6-5, the J gene TRBJ1-5; 12 nucleotides align to TRBD1. The sequence was obtained from a man aged 18 to 29 in good health. CDR3 sequence reads: CASRGQGAFQPQHF. In DNA form, the CDR3 reads TGTGCCAGCAGGGGACAGGGGGCATTTCAGCCCCAGCATTTT.